Given below is one T cell receptor (beta chain) in context. Germline values: CDR1 SQVTM, CDR2 ANQGSEA. The CDR3 has 15 residues. J gave up 2 bases and V 7 bases, and 13 bases lay outside the gene matches. Primers for the PCR totalled 60 Vbeta and 13 Jbeta. The assay was immunoSEQ multiplex PCR, and TCRdb's table has in-frame clones only and misses some. This sample has 35,000 to 45,000 clones, with about 53% found just once. This entry is derived from a study of cytomegalovirus exposure and HLA in healthy donors. The sequence was collected from a woman between 40 and 55 years old in good health and CMV-seropositive. This chain connects TRBV29-1 to TRBJ2-7; 8 bases fit TRBD1. The source material was PBMCs. The CDR3 loop reads CSAGAGQGMPYEQYF. Written as DNA, the CDR3 is TGCAGCGCGGGGGCTGGACAGGGTATGCCCTACGAGCAGTACTTC.